This passage covers 7 T cell receptor beta chains from one sample sequenced in a study of neurological immune-mediated disorders. TCRdb re-analysed the 5' RACE reads in MiXCR, keeping a single row per CDR3 protein. Of about 66,000 distinct CDR3 sequences detected, around 3.9% appear once; the ten largest clones hold 1% to 1.5%. The specimen was PBMCs. The receptors stem from a man aged 25 to 40 with multiple sclerosis.

This clonotype came up many times. The V and J genes are TRBV7-2 and TRBJ1-5, with a possible D match to TRBD1 (5 bases). This CDR3 has 16 amino acids. Germline V gene sequence: CDR1 SGHTA, CDR2 FQGNSA. Trimming left V 1 base short and J 1 base short, with 11 bases between. This chain's CDR3 is CASSLGQGLSNQPQHF. The CDR3 DNA reads as TGTGCCAGCAGCTTAGGCCAGGGTTTGAGCAATCAGCCCCAGCATTTT.

Concerning this clonotype itself: This may come from a read error, since a much larger clone is one base off. V gene TRBV9 combines with J gene TRBJ2-7; 7 bases map to TRBD1. This CDR3 comprises 12 residues. With 4 bases clipped from V and 9 bases from J, the junction kept 7 bases outside the gene matches. CDR1 and CDR2 from the germline V gene are SGDLS and YYNGEE. The CDR3 reads CASSREGARQYF. The CDR3 coding sequence is TGTGCCAGCAGCAGAGAGGGGGCGCGGCAGTACTTC.

This clonotype appeared many times. The rearrangement joins TRBV6-5 to TRBJ2-7, with D possibly being TRBD1 (6 bases). Per germline, CDR1 MNHEY and CDR2 SVGAGI. Deletions cut 5 bases from V and 0 bases from J, with 14 bases between. This CDR3 has 15 amino acids. The CDR3 bases are TGTGCCAGCAGTGATTCCGGGACAACCTCCTACGAGCAGTACTTC. Translated: CASSDSGTTSYEQYF.

There are many counts of this clonotype. The chain uses TRBV4-1 and TRBJ2-2; 7 bases align to TRBD1. The trim removed 2 bases at V and 4 bases at J, leaving 7 bases unmatched. The CDR3 sequence is 16 residues long. Germline assignment: CDR1 MGHRA and CDR2 YSYEKL. CDR3 region: CASSQFRGISTGELFF. CDR3 bases: TGCGCCAGCAGCCAATTCAGGGGGATCAGCACCGGGGAGCTGTTTTTT.

This chain connects TRBV3-1 to TRBJ1-4, with D perhaps TRBD1 (5 bases). The V gene lost 4 bases and the J gene lost 7 bases, with 16 bases spanning the gap. The CDR3 contains 15 residues. Germline V lookup: CDR1 LGHDT, CDR2 YNNKEL (reference sequence). CDR3 coding DNA: TGTGCCAGCAGCCTGTGGGAAACCGGGGGTGAAAAACTGTTTTTT. This sequence encodes CASSLWETGGEKLFF.

This clonotype was counted a few times. This may arise from a read error, as a much more abundant clone is one base away. The V gene is TRBV12-3 or TRBV12-4, the J gene TRBJ2-7; a possible D gene is TRBD2 (6 bases). Trimming removed 1 base at V and 6 bases at J, with 10 bases between. The CDR3 is 13 amino acids. The CDR3 sequence is CASSLGKGGEQYF. The DNA for the CDR3 is TGTGCCAGCAGTTTAGGGAAGGGAGGCGAGCAGTACTTC.

This clonotype has a handful of counts. Compared with germline, one end of the junction differs, possibly owing to a read error. The chain is built from TRBV5-1 and TRBJ1-5, with D possibly TRBD1 on 6 matching bases. The CDR3 is 15 amino acids. Germline V CDR1 and CDR2: SGHRS, YFSETQ. CDR3 nucleotides: TGCGCCAGCAGCGTATCGGGGGCTTACAATCAGCCCCAGAATTTT. Encoded protein: CASSVSGAYNQPQNF.